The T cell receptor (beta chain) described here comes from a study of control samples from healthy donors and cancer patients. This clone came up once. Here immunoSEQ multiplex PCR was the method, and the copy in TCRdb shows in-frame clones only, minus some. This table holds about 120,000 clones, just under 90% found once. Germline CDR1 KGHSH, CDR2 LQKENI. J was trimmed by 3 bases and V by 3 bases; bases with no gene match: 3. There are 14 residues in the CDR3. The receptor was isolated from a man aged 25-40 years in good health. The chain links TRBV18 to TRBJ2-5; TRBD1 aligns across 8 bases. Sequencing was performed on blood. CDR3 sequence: CASSPATGEETQYF. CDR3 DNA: TGTGCCAGCTCACCTGCGACAGGGGAAGAGACCCAGTACTTC.